These 15 T cell receptor beta chains share one sample of origin, sequenced in a study of blood T cell repertoires in COVID-19. The table came from immunoSEQ multiplex PCR; TCRdb's copy has only in-frame clones and leaves some out. Among about 89,000 clones listed, more than 65% were seen once. Specimen: peripheral blood. The receptors originated from a man between 65 and 80 years old with COVID-19, enrolled during active disease.

V is TRBV28 and J is TRBJ1-2; 7 nucleotides line up with TRBD1. Germline V lookup: CDR1 MDHEN, CDR2 SYDVKM. This CDR3 is 15 amino acids long. V lost 2 bases and J lost 8; bases outside the gene matches: 11. CDR3 residues: CASSLNPTGIWGYTF. CDR3 DNA: TGTGCCAGCAGTTTAAACCCGACAGGGATTTGGGGCTACACCTTC.

The V call is TRBV11-2, the J call TRBJ2-2, with 9 nucleotides matching TRBD2. Trimming removed 5 bases from V and 5 bases from J; junction bases left unmatched: 6. The CDR3 runs to 15 residues. Per the germline V gene, CDR1 is SGHAT and CDR2 is FQNNGV. The CDR3 region is CASSGSGGGTGELFF. The CDR3 DNA is TGTGCCAGCAGCGGTAGCGGGGGCGGGACCGGGGAGCTGTTTTTT.

The J gene is TRBJ2-2, the V gene TRBV9; D is undetermined. CDR3 length: 14 residues. V was clipped by 0 bases and J by 0 bases, with 3 bases between them. CDR1 and CDR2 (germline): SGDLS, YYNGEE. CDR3 region: CASSVGTNTGELFF. CDR3 nucleotides: TGTGCCAGCAGCGTAGGTACGAACACCGGGGAGCTGTTTTTT.

The V and J genes are TRBV6-2 or TRBV6-3 and TRBJ1-5, with unresolved D. V lost 0 bases, J lost 0 bases, and 12 bases lay in between. This CDR3 spans 17 amino acids. Germline-derived CDR1 and CDR2 are MNHEY and SVGEGT. DNA for the CDR3: TGTGCCAGCAGTTACTCCAGTGCAGGCCTTAGCAATCAGCCCCAGCATTTT. It codes for CASSYSSAGLSNQPQHF.

In its sample, this clone was seen a few times. The CDR3 here is CASSLSASGNNEQFF. For the CDR3, the DNA is TGTGCCAGCAGCTTATCGGCTAGCGGAAACAATGAGCAGTTCTTC. The rearrangement joins TRBV7-2 to TRBJ2-1; TRBD2 agrees at 7 bases. V shed 2 bases and J 5 bases; nucleotides not matched to a gene: 6. This CDR3 has 15 residues. CDR1 SGHTA and CDR2 FQGNSA come from the germline V gene.

This clone was counted a single time. V usage is TRBV6-5 and J usage is TRBJ1-1; 9 nucleotides align to TRBD1. The V and J ends lost 7 bases and 4 bases, in that order; junction bases with no gene match: 7. The length of the CDR3 is 14 residues. The germline gives CDR1 MNHEY, CDR2 SVGAGI. CDR3 protein: CASTPQGAATEAFF. CDR3 DNA sequence: TGTGCCAGCACCCCACAGGGGGCTGCCACTGAAGCTTTCTTT.

The J gene is TRBJ1-5, the V gene TRBV15, with a tentative D call TRBD1 (6 bases). The CDR3 spans 15 residues. Germline assignment: CDR1 LNHNV and CDR2 YYDKDF (reference sequence). Trimming removed 1 base at V and 1 base at J, with 8 bases between. The CDR3 nucleotides read TGTGCCACCAGCAGAGGAGGGGGAAGCAATCAGCCCCAGCATTTT. Protein sequence: CATSRGGGSNQPQHF.

The chain recombines TRBV5-6 with TRBJ1-2; possible D gene TRBD1, 6 bases. Germline CDR1 and CDR2: SGHDT and YYEEEE. Between the trimmed V and J ends, which lost 1 base and 2 bases, there was a span of 15 bases. This CDR3 has 16 residues. The CDR3 here is CASSLRRQVVNYGYTF. In DNA form, the CDR3 reads TGTGCCAGCAGCTTGAGGCGACAGGTGGTCAACTATGGCTACACCTTC.

The V gene is TRBV11-3, the J gene TRBJ2-7; D gene uncertain. CDR3 length: 11 residues. V was cut by 5 bases and J by 2 bases, with 4 bases left in between. Germline V lookup: CDR1 SGHNT, CDR2 YENEEA. The CDR3, as DNA: TGTGCCAGCAGCGAGGCCTACGAGCAGTACTTC. It is translated as CASSEAYEQYF.

CDR3: CASSTRHAEAFF. CDR3 in DNA: TGTGCCAGTAGTACCAGACATGCGGAAGCTTTCTTT. This chain links TRBV19 with TRBJ1-1; D is uncertain. Germline assignment: CDR1 LNHDA and CDR2 SQIVND (reference sequence). CDR3 size: 12 residues. Trimming shortened V by 4 bases and J by 8 bases, and 11 bases separated the two germline ends.

This clone has a count of ten or more. The V call is TRBV10-3, the J call TRBJ2-7, with 7 bases matching TRBD1. After removal of 2 bases from V and 6 bases from J, the junction contained 10 bases not matched to a gene. Per the germline V gene, CDR1 is ENHRY and CDR2 is SYGVKD. The CDR3 loop spans 15 amino acids. CDR3 nucleotide sequence: TGTGCCATCAGTGAGGGCAGACAGGGAGTTGGCGAGCAGTACTTC. Translating gives CAISEGRQGVGEQYF.

The chain couples TRBV19 to TRBJ2-6, with a tentative D call TRBD2 (6 bases). This CDR3 comprises 14 residues. Trimming stripped 6 bases from V and 2 bases from J, with 8 bases between. Per the germline V gene, CDR1 is LNHDA and CDR2 is SQIVND (reference sequence). The CDR3 nucleotides are TGTGCCAGTAGGGGGAGGCCTGGGGCCAACGTCCTGACTTTC. Encoded protein: CASRGRPGANVLTF.

As DNA, the CDR3 is TGTGCCAGCAAGCGGCCGTATAGCGGGGGCAATGAGCAGTTCTTC. Protein: CASKRPYSGGNEQFF. The chain recombines TRBV2 with TRBJ2-1; 9 bases are shared with TRBD2. V lost 7 bases, J lost 6 bases, and 10 bases stayed unmatched. CDR1 is SNHLY and CDR2 is FYNNEI in the germline V gene. The CDR3 is 15 amino acids.

The chain uses TRBV19 and TRBJ1-2; TRBD1 matches 7 bases. This CDR3 is 16 amino acids long. J lost 0 bases, V lost 6 bases, and 10 bases had no gene match. The germline gives CDR1 LNHDA, CDR2 SQIVND (reference sequence). CDR3 sequence: CASSEQQGRANYGYTF. The CDR3 coding sequence is TGTGCCAGTAGCGAGCAACAGGGGAGAGCTAACTATGGCTACACCTTC.

The V call is TRBV4-1, the J call TRBJ1-4; TRBD1 agrees at 7 bases. V lost 1 base to trimming and J lost 8 bases; unmatched junction nucleotides: 13. This CDR3 comprises 17 residues. The germline gives CDR1 MGHRA, CDR2 YSYEKL. This CDR3 reads CASSQALGTDQGEKLFF. CDR3 coding DNA: TGCGCCAGCAGCCAAGCGCTGGGGACAGACCAAGGGGAAAAACTGTTTTTT.